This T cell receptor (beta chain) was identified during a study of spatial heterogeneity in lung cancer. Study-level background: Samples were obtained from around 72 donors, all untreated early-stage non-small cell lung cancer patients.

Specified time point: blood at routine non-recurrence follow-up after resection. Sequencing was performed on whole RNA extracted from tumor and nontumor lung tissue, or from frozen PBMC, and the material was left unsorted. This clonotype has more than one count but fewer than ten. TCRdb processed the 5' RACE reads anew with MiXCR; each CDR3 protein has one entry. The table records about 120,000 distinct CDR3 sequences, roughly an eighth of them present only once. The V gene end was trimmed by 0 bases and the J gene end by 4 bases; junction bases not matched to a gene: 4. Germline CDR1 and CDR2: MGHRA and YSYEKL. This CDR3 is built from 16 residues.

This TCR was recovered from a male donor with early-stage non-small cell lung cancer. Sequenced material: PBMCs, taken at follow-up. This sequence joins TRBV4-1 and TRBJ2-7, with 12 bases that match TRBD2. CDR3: CASSQERLAGVYEQYF. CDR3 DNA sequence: TGCGCCAGCAGCCAAGAACGACTAGCGGGGGTTTACGAGCAGTACTTC.